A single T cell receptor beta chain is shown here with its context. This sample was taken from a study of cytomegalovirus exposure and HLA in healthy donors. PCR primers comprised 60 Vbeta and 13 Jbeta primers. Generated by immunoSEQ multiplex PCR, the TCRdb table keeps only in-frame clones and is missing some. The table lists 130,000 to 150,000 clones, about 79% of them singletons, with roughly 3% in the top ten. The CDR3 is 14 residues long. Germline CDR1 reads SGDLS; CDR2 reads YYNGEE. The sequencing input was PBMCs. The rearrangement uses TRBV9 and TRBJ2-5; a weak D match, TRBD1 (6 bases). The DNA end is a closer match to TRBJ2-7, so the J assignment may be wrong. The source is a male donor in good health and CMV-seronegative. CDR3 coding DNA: TGTGCCAGCAGCGTAAGAACAGGGCACGACGAGCAGTACTTC. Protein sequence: CASSVRTGHDEQYF.